A selection of T cell receptor beta chains follows, all from one sample in a study of cytomegalovirus exposure and HLA in healthy donors. The protocol was immunoSEQ multiplex PCR, while the TCRdb copy is restricted to in-frame clones and leaves out a portion. The table records about 140,000 clones, approximately 84% of them present only once. The sample was PBMCs. All receptors derive from a man aged 30 to 39 in good health and CMV-seropositive. Each CDR3 is given without its conserved first and last residue. Rows may omit the clone size; those that give it use once, few, many or a size class.

CDR3aa	v_gene	j_gene	abundance
ASREDGGGGTEAF	TRBV19	TRBJ1-1	few
ASNQKYNSPLH	TRBV19	TRBJ1-6	.
ASTGTGDSNQPQH	TRBV12-1	TRBJ1-5	.
ASSLLTSGRNEQF	TRBV28	TRBJ2-1	once
ASSGQGAGVTDTQY	TRBV5-6	TRBJ2-3	.
ASSLVGQGIGGYT	TRBV11-2	TRBJ1-2	.
ASSPRASSRQF	TRBV28	TRBJ2-1	.
ASSRQGTNEKLF	TRBV7-6	TRBJ1-4	few
ASSLGPGQGGGYT	TRBV7-9	TRBJ1-2	once
ASSTDGEGSEAF	TRBV6-1	TRBJ1-1	.
ASRTAQGTQF	TRBV6-5	TRBJ2-1	.
ASSSLRGTNTEAF	TRBV11-3	TRBJ1-1	.
ASRGQGSGQPQH	TRBV28	TRBJ1-5	.
SSSLGGRQPQH	TRBV7-9	TRBJ1-5	.
ASSESANYEQY	TRBV10-1	.	.
ASSLLAGGTYEQY	TRBV7-2	.	.
ASRVMAAEKLF	TRBV5-8	TRBJ1-4	once
ASMAGFSGNTIY	TRBV5-1	TRBJ1-3	.
ASIPRGRGDRQF	TRBV28	TRBJ2-1	.
ASRKMEETQY	TRBV11-2	TRBJ2-5	.
ASSQGAGGSYGYT	TRBV4-1	TRBJ1-2	.
ASSLRQGTSNQPQH	TRBV7-2	TRBJ1-5	.
ASSLLQDPAGNTIY	TRBV19	TRBJ1-3	.